This T cell receptor (beta chain) is drawn from a study of shared clonotypes between healthy human individuals (dated by TCRdb to about 2020). About the full investigation: The cohort included three men and a couple of women between 18 and 49 years of age. To estimate repertoire size and how much clonotype sharing occurs between individuals, the study deeply sequenced the blood TCR repertoires of 5 or 6 healthy adults. Libraries were prepared and TCR repertoires were sequenced by different laboratories using diverse techniques, in order to increase sequencing depth and limit assay-specific biases. Leukapheresis yielded between about 0.9 and 8.9 billion PBMCs per donor. Per donor, three plates each were used for CD4 naive and CD4 memory, two for CD8 naive, and one for CD8 memory. What the research found in general, with its limitations: Estimated clonotype richness was generally larger for naive than for memory subsets. Approximately 5% of naive CD4, roughly 3.5% of naive CD8, roughly 2.4% of memory CD4, and 0.4% of memory CD8 clonotypes were shared across a few donors. Because the study included only a small number of donors, the genetic and exposure-history diversity represented was limited. Sampling was restricted to blood, and TCR repertoires in tissues likely differ from the TCR repertoires found in blood. Even with the large sequencing depth, rarefaction of the sorted-subset datasets indicated that sequencing was incomplete. Pairwise subsampling indicated that sequencing depth was expected to affect the degree of clonotype sharing among donors. Compared with non-shared clonotypes, the clonotypes found in all four sorted-subset donors had higher generation probabilities.

About this clone: The clone's antigen remains unknown. No much larger clone exists at a distance of one base, and base qualities are not known.

The donors were healthy, HIV-negative adults who had no recently reported acute infections or vaccinations. Every donor was a Caucasian adult residing in Nashville, Tennessee, USA. CD4+ T cells were enriched through magnetic negative selection, after which naive cells were positively selected on CD45RA and the remaining negative fraction served as the memory subset. Blood was collected by leukapheresis, and PBMCs were isolated by Ficoll-Histopaque density gradient centrifugation and then cryopreserved in liquid nitrogen vapor phase. Purity and quantity of every magnetically sorted T cell population were checked by analytical flow cytometry. From each sorted fraction, genomic DNA was isolated and quantified by UV absorbance on a Nanodrop 2000c. The germline V gene yields SGHRS for CDR1 and YFSETQ for CDR2. The cysteine opens and the phenylalanine closes a CDR3 of 18 amino acids. Only CDR3 DNA is held: 54 bases, read in frame from base 1. The junction carries 30 bases between V and J, which are trimmed by 7 bases and 4 bases respectively.

Using the deep immunoSEQ assay, TCR CDR3 regions were amplified from genomic DNA by multiplex PCR. Genomic DNA extracted from each cell subset was distributed evenly over all wells of several immunoSEQ 96-well plates, and each plate served as one replicate. Each replicate PCR for sorted subsets received approximately 200 ng genomic DNA, equal to tens of thousands of T cell genomes. Purified libraries were quantified with a Qubit 3.0 fluorometer, sized on a Bioanalyzer 2100, and re-quantified with the KAPA Library Quantification kit. Each immunoSEQ 96-well plate was sequenced on its own single-read 150-cycle Illumina NextSeq 550 flow cell. The source study handled its data this way. Because only junctional sequences without quality scores were contained in the immunoSEQ output, filtering matching that applied to full-length reads could not be performed. Sequences were annotated with PyIR, a Python wrapper for IgBLAST v1.9, using IMGT germline references to assign V/J genes and CDR3. Reads were filtered out if the reads had weak V/J assignments (E-value above 1e-6), no CDR3, stop codons, out-of-frame junctions, or ambiguous translated residues. V3J clonotypes were defined as sequences sharing an identical inferred V gene, J gene, and CDR3 amino acid sequence. To compute the percentage overlap between repertoires, the number of shared unique clonotypes was divided by the size of the smaller repertoire. RTK rarefaction, the Chao1 estimator, and Recon v2.1 estimates of unobserved clonotypes were used to assess repertoire richness. OLGA was used to compute generation probabilities for all TCRbeta clonotypes that the gDNA method yielded from several donors. The source is immuneACCESS, and TCRdb retained only in-frame sequences with V and J called. Part of the clones is not carried over; for the studies checked, unresolved V genes explain less than half of this, and the remainder is unexplained. The V and J calls and clone size were taken over from that table, and D and trimming were inferred from the DNA. Across this sample there are roughly 1,000,000 clones, with around 78% seen only once. Of the sample, roughly 0.65% is held by the ten largest clones.

The chain couples TRBV5-1 to TRBJ2-7; a weak D assignment points to TRBD2 (7 bases agree). The material sequenced was memory CD4+ T cells from PBMCs. The cell subset or site label on this specimen signifies: CD45RA-negative fraction. The clonotype comes from a man aged 18 to 30 in good health. Some clones in this sample may be carry-over from other donors' samples. In nucleotides, the sequence is TGCGCCAGCTCCTGGCCCAGGGGCGCTGGGAGGGGCGGTTACGAGCAGTACTTC. Translated, this is CASSWPRGAGRGGYEQYF.